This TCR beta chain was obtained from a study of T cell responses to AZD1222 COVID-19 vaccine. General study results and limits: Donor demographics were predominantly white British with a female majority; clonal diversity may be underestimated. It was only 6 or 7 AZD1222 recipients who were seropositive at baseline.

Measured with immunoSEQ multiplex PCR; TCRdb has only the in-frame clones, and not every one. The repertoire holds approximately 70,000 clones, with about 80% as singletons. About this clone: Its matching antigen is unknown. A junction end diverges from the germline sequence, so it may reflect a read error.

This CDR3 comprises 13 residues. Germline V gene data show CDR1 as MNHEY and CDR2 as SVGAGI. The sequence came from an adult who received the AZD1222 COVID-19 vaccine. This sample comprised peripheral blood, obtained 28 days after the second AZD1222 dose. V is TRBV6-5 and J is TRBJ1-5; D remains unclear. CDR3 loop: CASSFSSYHPQHF. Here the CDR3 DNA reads TGTGCCAGCAGTTTTTCCTCTTATCATCCCCAGCATTTT.